These 4 T cell receptor beta chains came from one sample sequenced in a study of T cells expressing NK-cell markers. TCRdb reprocessed the 5' RACE reads and stores each CDR3 protein as one record, lacking DNA. This table holds about 540,000 distinct CDR3 sequences. The sequenced sample was blood T cells: a sorted CD56 or NKG2C T cell subset, CD4+ or CD8+ T cells, or bulk PBMC T cells (not recorded which). The source is a man younger than 35 in good health.

This chain uses TRBV12-3 or TRBV12-4 with TRBJ2-1; TCRdb gives TRBD2 as the D gene, but with no DNA this cannot be confirmed. There are 17 residues in the CDR3. CDR3 in amino acids: CASSPGTSGSSYNEQFF.

The rearrangement uses TRBV20-1 and TRBJ1-4; TCRdb selects TRBD1, and the lack of DNA leaves this call unchecked. Germline CDR1 is DFQATT and CDR2 is SNEGSKA (reference sequence). CDR3 length equals 14 residues. The CDR3 loop reads CSANRDSPNEKLFF.

The chain recombines TRBV20-1 with TRBJ2-1; TCRdb's assignment of TRBD2 cannot be checked, as there is no DNA. The germline gives CDR1 DFQATT, CDR2 SNEGSKA (reference sequence). This CDR3 is built from 13 residues. CDR3 amino acids: CSARGSGNNEQFF.

The chain links TRBV15 to TRBJ1-1. This CDR3 region has 13 residues. Germline CDR1 and CDR2: LNHNV and YYDKDF (reference sequence). This CDR3 is CATGTGGTDEAFF.